The TCR beta chain described here comes from a study of regulatory T cells in long-lasting Graves disease. Turning to this clonotype: Its antigen is unidentified. This may stem from a read error, because a much larger clone lies one nucleotide away.

Overall study findings and caveats: Small numbers of samples may have cut accuracy. TRBV28, TRBJ1-2 and TRBJ2-5 emerged as the favored segments in persistent disease.

The CDR3 is 13 amino acids. Germline values: CDR1 LGHDT, CDR2 YNNKEL (reference sequence). Sample time point: persistent/refractory GD, antithyroid drugs over 5 years with positive TRAb. Following extraction of RNA from PBMCs, that RNA was used to make the TCR library. HTBI primers from iRepertoire and Arm-PCR of CDR3 regions yielded the TCR beta libraries. TCRdb called the multiplex PCR reads again in MiXCR, with one record for every CDR3 protein. The sample holds about 470,000 distinct CDR3 sequences, roughly 21% seen once. The source was peripheral blood mononuclear cells (PBMCs), collected when the disease was refractory, from a patient treated with antithyroid drugs. The source is a female donor with Graves disease. The chain combines TRBV3-1 with TRBJ2-7; 7 positions agree with TRBD1. The CDR3 coding sequence is TGTGCCAGCAGCCTACTCGGACAGGACGAGCAGCACTTC. It codes for CASSLLGQDEQHF.